These 28 T cell receptor beta chains were sequenced from one sample in a study of vaccination and CD4 T cells after COVID-19. Scientists ran DNA taken from cultured CD4+ T cells through the Oncomine TCR Beta short-read assay for sequencing. One entry per CDR3 protein results from TCRdb running MiXCR on the PCR reads. The data contain about 21,000 distinct CDR3 sequences, 40% to 50% of them singletons. Treatment given: roughly nine-day PBMC culture with coronavirus spike peptide pools or control peptides (ViraFEST assay). These receptors are not linked to any known antigen. The specimen comprised CD4+ T cells from blood, cultured in vitro, sampled before SARS-CoV-2 vaccination. The receptors shown here come from a human donor who received a COVID-19 vaccine.

The CDR3 sequence is CASSFLQGGSYEQYF. The CDR3 bases are TGTGCCAGCAGTTTCTTACAGGGGGGATCCTACGAGCAGTACTTC. The chain combines TRBV6-5 with TRBJ2-7, with 8 bases matching TRBD1. The V gene's germline CDR1 is MNHEY and CDR2 SVGAGI. The CDR3 covers 15 residues. J lost 1 base, V lost 4 bases, and 6 bases had no gene match.

The chain recombines TRBV5-1 with TRBJ1-1; tentative D call: TRBD1 (6 bases). Germline V gene sequence: CDR1 SGHRS, CDR2 YFSETQ. The V end was cut by 1 base, the J end by 5 bases, with 15 bases between. The CDR3 is 15 amino acids. The CDR3 here is CASSLLSGAKTEAFF. CDR3 DNA sequence: TGCGCCAGCAGCTTGTTGTCAGGGGCCAAGACTGAAGCTTTCTTT.

This clonotype was counted a few times. The chain links TRBV19 to TRBJ2-1; D uncertain. Per the germline V gene, CDR1 is LNHDA and CDR2 is SQIVND (reference sequence). V was clipped by 5 bases and J by 5 bases, with 16 bases between them. The CDR3 is 15 residues long. This CDR3 reads CASSSPAWGNNEQFF. For the CDR3, the DNA is TGTGCCAGTAGTTCTCCCGCCTGGGGAAACAATGAGCAGTTCTTC.

J is TRBJ1-2 and V is TRBV20-1, with TRBD1 matching over 8 bases. The CDR3 spans 14 residues. V lost 4 bases and J lost 3; bases outside the gene matches: 7. CDR1 is DFQATT, CDR2 SNEGSKA, per germline (reference sequence). CDR3 sequence (DNA): TGCAGTGCTAAAGGGGCAGGGGGCGACTATGGCTACACCTTC. This gives the protein CSAKGAGGDYGYTF.

The chain couples TRBV27 to TRBJ2-7, with 9 bases that match TRBD1. The CDR3 is 16 amino acids. Germline-derived CDR1 and CDR2 are MNHEY and SMNVEV (reference sequence). The V gene end was trimmed by 6 bases and the J gene end by 3 bases; junction bases not matched to a gene: 12. The CDR3 sequence is CASSPTPGQGLYEQYF. CDR3 sequence (DNA): TGTGCCAGCAGCCCAACTCCGGGACAGGGCCTCTACGAGCAGTACTTC.

The rearrangement links TRBV7-2 to TRBJ1-1; no firm D call. The CDR3 has 15 amino acids. The V end was cut by 1 base, the J end by 0 bases, with 9 bases between. The germline V gene has CDR1 SGHTA and CDR2 FQGNSA. CDR3 nucleotide sequence: TGTGCCAGCAGCTTAGTACAGCTTCTGAACACTGAAGCTTTCTTT. Translating it yields CASSLVQLLNTEAFF. The full variable domain, rest sourced from reference TRBV7-2 and TRBJ1-1, is GAGVSQSPSNKVTEKGKDVELRCDPISGHTALYWYRQSLGQGLEFLIYFQGNSAPDKSGLPSDRFSAERTGGSVSTLTIQRTQQEDSAVYLCASSLVQLLNTEAFFGQGTRLTVV.

The chain's CDR3 is CASSVDSLGGYTF. The CDR3 DNA reads as TGTGCCAGCAGTGTCGACAGCCTTGGCGGCTACACCTTC. The rearrangement joins TRBV25-1 to TRBJ1-2; D is perhaps TRBD1 (5 bases). Trimming removed 4 bases from V and 8 bases from J, with 14 bases in between. In germline, CDR1 is MGHDK, CDR2 SYGVNS. The CDR3 has 13 amino acids.

The genes are TRBV19 and TRBJ1-2; D call uncertain. This CDR3 is 10 amino acids long. Trimming left V 10 bases short and J 8 bases short, with 11 bases between. Germline lookup yields CDR1 LNHDA and CDR2 SQIVND (reference sequence). As DNA, the CDR3 is TGTGCCACTAAGATGGACGGCTACACCTTC. Translating it yields CATKMDGYTF. Using reference TRBV19 and TRBJ1-2 for the parts outside the CDR3, the full variable domain is DGGITQSPKYLFRKEGQNVTLSCEQNLNHDAMYWYRQDPGQGLRLIYYSQIVNDFQKGDIAEGYSVSREKKESFPLTVTSAQKNPTAFYLCATKMDGYTFGSGTRLTVV.

The CDR3 region has the DNA TGTGCCACCAGCAGAGAATATCAGGGTCGCAATCAGCCCCAGCATTTT. It codes for CATSREYQGRNQPQHF. J is TRBJ1-5 and V is TRBV15; D is possibly TRBD1 (5 bases). From germline, CDR1 is LNHNV and CDR2 YYDKDF (reference sequence). The CDR3 length is 16 residues. The V gene lost 0 bases and the J gene lost 2 bases, with 11 bases spanning the gap.

This chain connects TRBV5-4 to TRBJ1-2; no clear D gene. The CDR3 contains 14 residues. Germline V gene data show CDR1 as SGHNT and CDR2 as YYREEE (reference sequence). Trimming took 6 bases from V and 0 from J, leaving 12 bases between them. CDR3 coding DNA: TGTGCCAGCATTAATTATGCAGCTAACTATGGCTACACCTTC. It translates to CASINYAANYGYTF. The variable domain in full, completed from reference TRBV5-4 and TRBJ1-2, reads ETGVTQSPTHLIKTRGQQVTLRCSSQSGHNTVSWYQQALGQGPQFIFQYYREEENGRGNFPPRFSGLQFPNYSSELNVNALELDDSALYLCASINYAANYGYTFGSGTRLTVV.

There are a few counts of this clonotype. The J gene is TRBJ2-2, the V gene TRBV24-1; a weak D match, TRBD1 (6 bases). This CDR3 has 17 residues. Germline V CDR1 and CDR2: KGHDR, SFDVKD. V was cut by 4 bases and J by 6 bases, with 20 bases left in between. The CDR3, as DNA: TGTGCCACCAGTGAGCCCACAGGGTCTTTTAAGGCCGGGGAGCTGTTTTTT. Amino acid sequence: CATSEPTGSFKAGELFF.

This clonotype has only one observation. Germline is not matched at one junction end, which may reflect a read error. V gene TRBV2 combines with J gene TRBJ2-3; 12 nucleotides align to TRBD2. Germline V lookup: CDR1 SNHLY, CDR2 FYNNEI. This CDR3 is built from 12 residues. The CDR3 protein is CASILLAGGTDF. For the CDR3, the DNA is TGTGCCAGCATCTTACTAGCGGGGGGAACGGATTTT.

The chain links TRBV5-4 to TRBJ2-3, with 8 bases aligning to TRBD2. The CDR3 consists of 14 residues. The ends lost 1 base at V and 5 bases at J; junction bases unmatched: 3. CDR1 and CDR2 (germline): SGHNT, YYREEE (reference sequence). The DNA for the CDR3 is TGTGCCAGCAGCTTGCGGGGGGGCGAAGATACGCAGTATTTT. This codes for CASSLRGGEDTQYF.

The chain combines TRBV6-2 or TRBV6-3 with TRBJ2-4; D not resolved. Trimming cost V 2 bases and J 1 base, with 15 bases left between them. The germline V gene encodes CDR1 MNHEY and CDR2 SVGEGT. The CDR3 extends over 17 amino acids. The CDR3 region has the DNA TGTGCCAGCAGTTACCGTCTCCTGCTTACGGCCAAAAACATTCAGTACTTC. It codes for CASSYRLLLTAKNIQYF.

This chain links TRBV20-1 with TRBJ2-7; TRBD1 aligns across 9 bases. Germline trimming cut 3 bases from V and 7 bases from J; bases unmatched to any gene: 10. The CDR3 loop spans 14 amino acids. From germline, CDR1 is DFQATT and CDR2 SNEGSKA (reference sequence). The DNA for the CDR3 is TGCAGTGCTAGCAGGCGGGACAGGGTAAAAGAGCAGTACTTC. It is translated as CSASRRDRVKEQYF.

This chain links TRBV19 with TRBJ2-7, with D hard to call. There are 12 residues in the CDR3. The V end lost 2 bases, the J end lost 3 bases, and 5 bases lay between the germline ends. Germline CDR1 and CDR2: LNHDA and SQIVND (reference sequence). CDR3 sequence reads: CASSIWGYEQYF. CDR3 DNA: TGTGCCAGTAGTATATGGGGCTACGAGCAGTACTTC.

There are a few counts of this clonotype. V usage is TRBV10-1 and J usage is TRBJ2-7; 13 positions agree with TRBD2. V gave up 6 bases and J gave up 7 bases; unmatched junction bases: 3. From germline, CDR1 is WNHNN and CDR2 SYGVQD (reference sequence). The CDR3 length is 13 residues. The CDR3, as DNA: TGCGCCAGCAGGCCGGGACTAGCGGGGGAGCAGTACTTC. Protein product: CASRPGLAGEQYF.

This chain uses TRBV25-1 with TRBJ1-6; perhaps TRBD1 as D (5 bases). V gave up 5 bases and J gave up 7 bases, with 18 bases separating them. The CDR3 has 16 residues. CDR1 and CDR2 from the germline V gene are MGHDK and SYGVNS. CDR3 in amino acids: CASSPWDAEGNSPLHF. The CDR3 nucleotides read TGTGCCAGCAGTCCCTGGGACGCCGAAGGGAATTCACCCCTCCACTTT.

The chain carries TRBV28 and TRBJ1-2; perhaps TRBD1 as D (5 bases). The V end lost 6 bases, the J end lost 4 bases, and 12 bases lay between the germline ends. CDR3 size: 13 residues. The V gene's germline CDR1 is MDHEN and CDR2 SYDVKM. For the CDR3, the DNA is TGTGCCAGCAGCGAGGGACGGACCTATGGCTACACCTTC. Its protein product is CASSEGRTYGYTF.

The CDR3 reads CSGLAGGTDTQYF. The CDR3 region has the DNA TGCAGCGGACTAGCGGGTGGCACAGATACGCAGTATTTT. V gene TRBV29-1 combines with J gene TRBJ2-3; 10 bases are a match to TRBD2. CDR3 length: 13 residues. CDR1 is SQVTM and CDR2 is ANQGSEA in the germline V gene. The V and J ends lost 7 bases and 1 base, in that order; junction bases with no gene match: 2.

There are a few counts of this clonotype. This chain joins TRBV20-1 and TRBJ2-3, with TRBD2 matching over 7 bases. This CDR3 is 16 amino acids long. V was clipped by 5 bases and J by 2 bases; unmatched bases: 13. The germline V gene has CDR1 DFQATT and CDR2 SNEGSKA (reference sequence). The CDR3 DNA is TGCAGTGCTCGCGAAAAGAGCGGGGCCCTCACAGATACGCAGTATTTT. Amino acid sequence: CSAREKSGALTDTQYF.

The chain employs TRBV6-1 and TRBJ1-5; TRBD1 matches at 8 bases. Per germline, CDR1 MNHNS and CDR2 SASEGT. J gave up 3 bases and V 7 bases, and 14 bases lay outside the gene matches. The CDR3 length is 17 residues. The CDR3 region is CASKLTGTGPPNQPQHF. The CDR3 DNA reads TGTGCCAGCAAACTGACCGGGACAGGCCCACCCAATCAGCCCCAGCATTTT.

The chain joins TRBV11-2 to TRBJ1-3; D is possibly TRBD1 (6 bases). Per germline, CDR1 SGHAT and CDR2 FQNNGV. V was shortened by 6 bases and J by 0 bases, with 12 bases between the two germline ends. This CDR3 region has 15 residues. CDR3: CASRTTGSSGNTIYF. For the CDR3, the DNA is TGTGCCAGCAGGACCACAGGGAGCTCTGGAAACACCATATATTTT.

A single count supports this clonotype. V gene TRBV7-8 combines with J gene TRBJ2-1, with TRBD2 matching 8 bases. Trimming cost V 4 bases and J 7 bases; bases outside gene matches: 9. Per germline, CDR1 SGHVS and CDR2 FQNEAQ. The CDR3 has 15 amino acids. CDR3 residues: CASSSRGGVVNEQFF. The CDR3 nucleotides read TGTGCCAGCAGCTCCCGGGGGGGCGTAGTAAATGAGCAGTTCTTC.

The J gene is TRBJ1-1, the V gene TRBV19; no firm D call. CDR3 length equals 12 residues. CDR1 LNHDA and CDR2 SQIVND come from the germline V gene (reference sequence). The V and J ends lost 7 bases and 3 bases respectively, with 9 bases between them. CDR3 region: CASNRRYTEAFF. The CDR3 coding sequence is TGTGCCAGTAATCGGCGGTACACTGAAGCTTTCTTT.

The rearrangement links TRBV11-3 to TRBJ1-2, with unresolved D. V lost 1 base and J 4 bases, leaving 4 bases between the germline ends. The CDR3 consists of 12 residues. In germline, CDR1 is SGHNT, CDR2 YENEEA. CDR3 DNA sequence: TGTGCCAGCAGCTTAGGTAGCTATGGCTACACCTTC. Its protein is CASSLGSYGYTF.

The chain is built from TRBV7-2 and TRBJ1-1, with TRBD1 identical over 8 bases. The junction had 16 bases not matched to a gene; V was cut back by 1 base and J by 0 bases. The CDR3 runs to 20 residues. Germline loops: CDR1 SGHTA, CDR2 FQGNSA. CDR3 region: CASSLVVRDRKSVLNTEAFF. CDR3 DNA sequence: TGTGCCAGCAGCTTAGTAGTGAGGGACAGGAAAAGTGTTCTGAACACTGAAGCTTTCTTT.

This chain links TRBV5-1 with TRBJ1-1; TRBD1 matches 7 bases. Germline values: CDR1 SGHRS, CDR2 YFSETQ. V was pared by 0 bases and J by 1 base, with 6 bases of the junction left unmatched. This CDR3 comprises 16 residues. The CDR3 sequence: CASSLVYRGSNTEAFF. The CDR3 coding sequence is TGCGCCAGCAGCTTGGTTTACAGGGGTTCGAACACTGAAGCTTTCTTT.